These 23 T cell receptor beta chains share one sample of origin, sequenced in a study of a mutant IDH1 vaccine in newly diagnosed glioma (dated by TCRdb to the early 2020s). Reading the label with the study, this specimen's time point is: week 5, during vaccination. A 20-mer mutant IDH1 peptide at 300 micrograms in Montanide made up each vaccine dose, which was injected subcutaneously together with topical imiquimod. Library construction relied on the immunoSEQ multiplex PCR assay. Sourced from immuneACCESS, this table was stored by TCRdb with only in-frame sequences that have V and J called. A share of the clones is absent; for the studies checked, an unresolved V gene accounts for under half, and the remainder has no known explanation. For this sample the table gives over 35,000 clones, of which about 89% were detected only once. The ten largest account for 2% to 3% of the sample. No antigen has been assigned to these receptors.

The sequencing here drew on PBMCs, taken from a glioma patient whose treatment included an IDH1 peptide vaccine. These TCRs come from a man aged 50-60 years with glioma.

V and J are TRBV4-3 and TRBJ2-7, with 7 bases matching TRBD1. The CDR3 loop spans 16 amino acids. In germline, CDR1 is LGHNA, CDR2 YSLEER. With V trimmed by 4 bases and J by 7 bases, 16 bases remained unmatched. CDR3 sequence: CASSRHHQQGLGEQYF. CDR3 DNA sequence: TGCGCCAGCAGCCGCCACCACCAACAGGGGCTGGGGGAGCAGTACTTC.

This clone was seen a few times. The chain carries TRBV7-9 and TRBJ2-2; D is uncertain. V was shortened by 4 bases and J by 8 bases, with 5 bases between the two germline ends. Germline V gives CDR1 SEHNR, CDR2 FQNEAQ (reference sequence). There are 11 residues in the CDR3. CDR3 region: CASSYVGELFF. The DNA for the CDR3 is TGTGCCAGCAGCTACGTTGGGGAGCTGTTTTTT.

This rearrangement joins TRBV9 to TRBJ1-4; D gene ambiguous. The CDR3 is made up of 16 amino acids. Germline CDR1 and CDR2: SGDLS and YYNGEE. V lost 2 bases to trimming and J lost 4 bases, with 15 bases between them. CDR3 bases: TGTGCCAGCAGCGTCACCCCTCTGGCTATTAATGAAAAACTGTTTTTT. It specifies CASSVTPLAINEKLFF.

The rearrangement joins TRBV5-1 to TRBJ1-1; D might be TRBD1 (6 bases). CDR1 is SGHRS, CDR2 YFSETQ, per germline. The CDR3 loop spans 14 amino acids. The ends were cut back, 3 bases at V and 11 bases at J, with 20 bases in the middle. The DNA for the CDR3 is TGCGCCAGCAGCTCTACCGGGACACCGGGCTATGCTTTCTTT. This sequence encodes CASSSTGTPGYAFF.

The rearrangement joins TRBV6-5 to TRBJ2-2, with TRBD2 identical over 11 bases. The CDR3 extends over 15 amino acids. Trimming removed 5 bases from V and 5 bases from J; junction bases left unmatched: 4. Germline lookup yields CDR1 MNHEY and CDR2 SVGAGI. This chain's CDR3 is CASSAGLAGTGELFF. The DNA for the CDR3 is TGTGCCAGCAGTGCCGGACTAGCGGGTACCGGGGAGCTGTTTTTT.

This chain links TRBV19 with TRBJ1-1, with a weak D call TRBD1 (5 bases). The V and J ends lost 1 base and 0 bases respectively, with 15 bases between them. CDR3 size: 17 residues. The germline CDR1 and CDR2 sequences are LNHDA and SQIVND (reference sequence). The chain's CDR3 is CASSIGDGIYMNTEAFF. CDR3 nucleotides: TGTGCCAGTAGTATAGGGGACGGAATTTACATGAACACTGAAGCTTTCTTT.

This chain links TRBV14 with TRBJ1-1, with D unclear. Per germline, CDR1 SGHDN and CDR2 FVKESK. The CDR3 spans 17 residues. V lost 0 bases and J 0 bases, leaving 14 bases between the germline ends. For the CDR3, the DNA is TGTGCCAGCAGCCAAGATCCCCCGGATCCTATGAACACTGAAGCTTTCTTT. Protein sequence: CASSQDPPDPMNTEAFF.

V usage is TRBV30 and J usage is TRBJ1-1; D perhaps matches TRBD1 (6 bases). The CDR3 is 13 residues long. Germline lookup yields CDR1 GTSNPN and CDR2 SVGIG (reference sequence). V lost 2 bases and J lost 7, with 14 bases in between. CDR3 coding DNA: TGTGCCTGGAGTTCACAGGGTATTAGTGAAGCTTTCTTT. It codes for CAWSSQGISEAFF.

This chain joins TRBV7-9 and TRBJ2-3, with D perhaps TRBD2 (6 bases). The V gene's germline CDR1 is SEHNR and CDR2 FQNEAQ (reference sequence). V lost 4 bases and J lost 0, with 17 bases in between. This CDR3 contains 17 residues. CDR3 nucleotide sequence: TGTGCCAGCAGCTCTCCGGGGGAGCGCCCTAGCACAGATACGCAGTATTTT. Amino acid sequence: CASSSPGERPSTDTQYF. The full variable domain, rest sourced from reference TRBV7-9 and TRBJ2-3, is DTGVSQNPRHKITKRGQNVTFRCDPISEHNRLYWYRQTLGQGPEFLTYFQNEAQLEKSRLLSDRFSAERPKGSFSTLEIQRTEQGDSAMYLCASSSPGERPSTDTQYFGPGTRLTVL.

The rearrangement uses TRBV5-1 and TRBJ2-1, with D possibly being TRBD1 (5 bases). The V end was cut by 1 base, the J end by 3 bases, with 5 bases between. The CDR3 runs to 13 residues. Looked up from germline, CDR1 is SGHRS and CDR2 is YFSETQ. The chain's CDR3 is CASSLRGYNEQFF. The CDR3 DNA reads TGCGCCAGCAGCTTGAGGGGCTACAATGAGCAGTTCTTC.

The V gene is TRBV25-1, the J gene TRBJ2-1; the D gene is possibly TRBD1 (6 bases). Germline V gene sequence: CDR1 MGHDK, CDR2 SYGVNS. This CDR3 is 14 amino acids long. The V gene lost 7 bases and the J gene lost 8 bases, with 18 bases spanning the gap. In nucleotides, the CDR3 is TGTGCCAGCACCCGACTGTGGGGGCACGATGAGCAGTTCTTC. Amino acids: CASTRLWGHDEQFF.

The chain links TRBV6-6 to TRBJ2-7; a weak D match, TRBD2 (6 bases). The CDR3 contains 14 residues. V was clipped by 6 bases and J by 4 bases, with 16 bases between them. CDR1 is MNHNY and CDR2 is SVGAGI in the germline V gene (reference sequence). The CDR3 reads CASSPGTSRYEQYF. The CDR3 DNA reads as TGTGCCAGCAGCCCCGGGACTTCTCGGTACGAGCAGTACTTC.

The CDR3 protein is CASSLQGGIYEQYF. Here the CDR3 DNA reads TGCGCCAGCAGCCTCCAGGGAGGGATTTACGAGCAGTACTTC. The rearrangement uses TRBV5-1 and TRBJ2-7; TRBD2 matches 7 bases. The J segment lost 4 bases and the V segment lost 4 bases, leaving 8 bases of the junction unmatched. Germline lookup yields CDR1 SGHRS and CDR2 YFSETQ. CDR3 size: 14 residues.

This CDR3 is CASSLEEGWDGYTF. Written as DNA, the CDR3 is TGCGCCAGCAGCTTGGAGGAGGGATGGGATGGCTACACCTTC. This chain connects TRBV5-1 to TRBJ1-2; no definite D call. This CDR3 is built from 14 residues. Trimming cost V 0 bases and J 6 bases, with 12 bases left between them. Germline CDR1 SGHRS, CDR2 YFSETQ.

The J gene is TRBJ2-5, the V gene TRBV6-5; no definite D call. The germline V gene has CDR1 MNHEY and CDR2 SVGAGI. The CDR3 extends over 10 amino acids. The V end was cut by 2 bases, the J end by 6 bases, with 1 base between. The DNA of the CDR3 is TGTGCCAGCAGTTACCAGACCCAGTACTTC. Translated, it gives CASSYQTQYF.

This chain joins TRBV5-4 and TRBJ1-1, with a possible D match to TRBD1 (6 bases). The CDR3 sequence is 13 residues long. Germline CDR1 is SGHNT and CDR2 is YYREEE (reference sequence). Trimming removed 3 bases from V and 5 bases from J, with 11 bases in between. CDR3 residues: CASSSTGRTEAFF. The CDR3 DNA sequence: TGTGCCAGCAGCTCTACAGGGCGGACTGAAGCTTTCTTT.

This clone showed up just once. J is TRBJ2-4 and V is TRBV10-3; TRBD1 agrees at 10 bases. The CDR3 sequence is 16 residues long. With 4 bases clipped from V and 0 bases from J, the junction kept 3 bases outside the gene matches. Germline CDR1 and CDR2: ENHRY and SYGVKD. The DNA of the CDR3 is TGTGCCATCAGTGGGGACAGGGGTTCAGCCAAAAACATTCAGTACTTC. This gives the protein CAISGDRGSAKNIQYF.

The rearrangement uses TRBV4-2 and TRBJ1-1; the D is unclear. V shed 1 base and J shed 1 base, with 10 bases lying between them. CDR1 LGHNA and CDR2 YNFKEQ come from the germline V gene. The CDR3 length is 15 residues. The CDR3 region has the DNA TGTGCCAGCAGCCAAGTAGGGAGGCCGAACACTGAAGCTTTCTTT. Its translation: CASSQVGRPNTEAFF.

This clone was recorded once. The chain couples TRBV7-9 to TRBJ1-2; no definite D call. Trimming took 5 bases from V and 8 from J, leaving 9 bases between them. This CDR3 contains 11 residues. CDR1 is SEHNR, CDR2 FQNEAQ, per germline (reference sequence). The CDR3 here is CASSTYGGYTF. The CDR3 DNA reads TGTGCCAGCAGCACCTATGGAGGCTACACCTTC.

This sequence joins TRBV6-5 and TRBJ2-3; the D gene is possibly TRBD2 (6 bases). CDR1 MNHEY and CDR2 SVGAGI come from the germline V gene. This CDR3 has 14 residues. V shed 8 bases and J shed 0 bases, with 12 bases lying between them. CDR3: CASALGTSTDTQYF. In DNA form, the CDR3 reads TGTGCCAGCGCTTTAGGGACTAGCACAGATACGCAGTATTTT.

V and J are TRBV2 and TRBJ2-7; perhaps D is TRBD1 or TRBD2 (5 bases each). V was clipped by 8 bases and J by 2 bases, with 16 bases between them. Germline V CDR1 and CDR2: SNHLY, FYNNEI. The CDR3 has 14 residues. The DNA of the CDR3 is TGTGCCAGCCGACAAAGGGACGGAACCTACGAGCAGTACTTC. Protein sequence: CASRQRDGTYEQYF.

The chain recombines TRBV30 with TRBJ2-5, with TRBD1 matching 7 bases. V gave up 0 bases and J gave up 2 bases; unmatched junction bases: 9. Germline V gene lookup returns CDR1 GTSNPN and CDR2 SVGIG (reference sequence). CDR3 length equals 16 residues. Here the CDR3 reads CAWSVKTGWKQETQYF. CDR3 nucleotides: TGTGCCTGGAGTGTCAAGACAGGGTGGAAACAAGAGACCCAGTACTTC.

The CDR3 here is CASRGQASYEQYF. The CDR3 DNA reads as TGCGCCAGCAGAGGACAAGCCTCCTACGAGCAGTACTTC. The chain carries TRBV5-1 and TRBJ2-7, with D tentatively TRBD1 (5 bases). Germline V CDR1 and CDR2: SGHRS, YFSETQ. CDR3 length: 13 residues. Trimming pared 5 bases from V and 0 bases from J, leaving 9 bases between. Full variable domain (missing parts from reference TRBV5-1 and TRBJ2-7): KAGVTQTPRYLIKTRGQQVTLSCSPISGHRSVSWYQQTPGQGLQFLFEYFSETQRNKGNFPGRFSGRQFSNSRSEMNVSTLELGDSALYLCASRGQASYEQYFGPGTRLTVT.